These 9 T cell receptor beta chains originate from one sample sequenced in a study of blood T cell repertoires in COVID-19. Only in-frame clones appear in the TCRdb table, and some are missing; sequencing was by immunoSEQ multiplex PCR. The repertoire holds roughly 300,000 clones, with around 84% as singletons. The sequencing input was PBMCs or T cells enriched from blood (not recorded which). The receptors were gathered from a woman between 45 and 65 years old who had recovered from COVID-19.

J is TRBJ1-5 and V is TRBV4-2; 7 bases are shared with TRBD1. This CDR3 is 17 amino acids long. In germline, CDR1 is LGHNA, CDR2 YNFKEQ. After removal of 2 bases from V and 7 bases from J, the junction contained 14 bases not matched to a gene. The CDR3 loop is CASSQWNGQGGGQPQHF. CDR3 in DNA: TGTGCCAGCAGCCAATGGAACGGGCAGGGGGGCGGACAGCCCCAGCATTTT.

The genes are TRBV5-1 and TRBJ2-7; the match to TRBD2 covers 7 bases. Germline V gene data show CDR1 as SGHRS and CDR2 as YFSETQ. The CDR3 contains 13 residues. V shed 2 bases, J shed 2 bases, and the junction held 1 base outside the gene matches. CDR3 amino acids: CASSFAGAYEQYF. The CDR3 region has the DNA TGCGCCAGCAGCTTTGCGGGGGCCTACGAGCAGTACTTC.

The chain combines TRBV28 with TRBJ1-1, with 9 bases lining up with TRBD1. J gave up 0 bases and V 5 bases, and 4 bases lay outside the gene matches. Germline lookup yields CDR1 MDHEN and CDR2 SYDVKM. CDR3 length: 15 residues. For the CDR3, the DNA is TGTGCCAGCAGTATGACAGGGGGAATGAACACTGAAGCTTTCTTT. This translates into CASSMTGGMNTEAFF. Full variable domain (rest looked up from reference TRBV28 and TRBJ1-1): DVKVTQSSRYLVKRTGEKVFLECVQDMDHENMFWYRQDPGLGLRLIYFSYDVKMKEKGDIPEGYSVSREKKERFSLILESASTNQTSMYLCASSMTGGMNTEAFFGQGTRLTVV.

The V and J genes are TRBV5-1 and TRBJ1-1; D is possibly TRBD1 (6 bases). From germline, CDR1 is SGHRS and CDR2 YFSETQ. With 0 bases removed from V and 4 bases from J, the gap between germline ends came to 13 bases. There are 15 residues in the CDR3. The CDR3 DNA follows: TGCGCCAGCAGCTTGGCATACGGGGGGGCCACTGAAGCTTTCTTT. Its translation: CASSLAYGGATEAFF.

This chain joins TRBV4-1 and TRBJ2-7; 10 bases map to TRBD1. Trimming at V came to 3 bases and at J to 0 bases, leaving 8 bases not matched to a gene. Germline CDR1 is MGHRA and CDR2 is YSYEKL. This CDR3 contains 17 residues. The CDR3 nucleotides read TGCGCCAGCAGCCAGGGCATGACAGGGGGCCTCTCCTACGAGCAGTACTTC. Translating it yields CASSQGMTGGLSYEQYF.

As DNA, the CDR3 is TGTGCCATCAGTGATAATTCGGAGAGCACAGATACGCAGTATTTT. It specifies CAISDNSESTDTQYF. The V gene is TRBV10-3, the J gene TRBJ2-3; D gene unclear. Germline loops: CDR1 ENHRY, CDR2 SYGVKD. CDR3 length: 15 residues. Between the trimmed V and J ends, which lost 3 bases and 0 bases, there was a span of 10 bases.

For the CDR3, the DNA is TGTGCCAGTGCTGGACAGAACAATCAGCCCCAGCATTTT. It yields the protein CASAGQNNQPQHF. The chain links TRBV6-5 to TRBJ1-5; possible D gene TRBD1, 6 bases. The V and J ends lost 9 bases and 3 bases respectively, with 12 bases between them. The CDR3 has 13 amino acids. Germline lookup yields CDR1 MNHEY and CDR2 SVGAGI.

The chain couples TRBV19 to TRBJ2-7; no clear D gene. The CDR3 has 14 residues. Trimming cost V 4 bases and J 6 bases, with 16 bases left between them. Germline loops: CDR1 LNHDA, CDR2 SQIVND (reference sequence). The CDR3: CASSTSPAVSEQYF. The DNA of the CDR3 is TGTGCCAGTAGTACCTCGCCGGCGGTTTCCGAGCAGTACTTC.

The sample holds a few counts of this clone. The CDR3 protein is CASREDRGYYEQYF. The CDR3 region has the DNA TGTGCCAGCAGAGAGGACAGGGGCTACTACGAGCAGTACTTC. V is TRBV2 and J is TRBJ2-7; 9 nucleotides align to TRBD1. This CDR3 is 14 amino acids long. Germline-derived CDR1 and CDR2 are SNHLY and FYNNEI. After removal of 6 bases from V and 3 bases from J, the junction contained 6 bases not matched to a gene.